Described below is a single TCR beta chain sequence and its context. No antigen is known for it. The data originate from a study of T and B cells in COVID-19 patients. General study results and limits: Sorted SARS-CoV-2-responsive or tetramer+ T cells and CD4+, regulatory and CD8+ subsets were not yet sequenced.

Multiplex PCR with BIOMED2 TRB-A/B primer pools amplified TRB rearrangements. TCRdb re-called the multiplex PCR reads through MiXCR, storing one row per CDR3 protein. The table includes 2,000 to 2,500 distinct CDR3 sequences, 27% detected once. Germline loops: CDR1 SGHAT, CDR2 FQDESV (reference sequence). This CDR3 region has 14 residues. V was trimmed by 5 bases and J by 1 base, leaving 11 bases between them. From blood, roughly 240-550 ng of genomic DNA served as TRB template. This clonotype was obtained from a human donor with active COVID-19. Sequencing input: blood. The chain uses TRBV11-1 and TRBJ2-5; D unclear. Here the CDR3 reads CASSPKDGQETQYF. In DNA form, the CDR3 reads TGTGCCAGCAGCCCCAAGGATGGCCAAGAGACCCAGTACTTC.